A single sample gave rise to the 16 T cell receptor beta chains below, sequenced in a study of control samples from healthy donors and cancer patients (dated by TCRdb to the early 2020s). The library was generated by the immunoSEQ multiplex PCR assay. TCRdb limited this immuneACCESS table to in-frame rearrangements with V and J called. A share of clones is missing; checked studies link under half to unresolved V genes, and the rest is unexplained. The sample table shows under 65,000 clones, and 70% to 90% are seen once. About 2.6% of the sample belongs to the ten largest clones. Material: PBMCs. These receptors were obtained from a woman in her forties or fifties with lung cancer.

This chain links TRBV14 with TRBJ1-2; D is perhaps TRBD1 (6 bases). The V gene's germline CDR1 is SGHDN and CDR2 FVKESK. There are 15 residues in the CDR3. Between the trimmed V and J ends, which lost 1 base and 3 bases, there was a span of 12 bases. CDR3 sequence (DNA): TGTGCCAGCAGCCAAGTGGGCAGGGGAGACTATGGCTACACCTTC. Translated: CASSQVGRGDYGYTF.

The chain joins TRBV27 to TRBJ2-7; the D call may be TRBD1 or TRBD2 (5 bases each). CDR1 is MNHEY and CDR2 is SMNVEV in the germline V gene (reference sequence). V lost 5 bases and J lost 3, with 14 bases in between. The CDR3 has 14 residues. In DNA, the CDR3 is TGTGCCAGCAGTCCCCGGGGCCGTTTCTACGAGCAGTACTTC. This encodes CASSPRGRFYEQYF.

This sequence joins TRBV5-1 and TRBJ2-7; D might be TRBD1 (5 bases). With 0 bases removed from V and 6 bases from J, the gap between germline ends came to 7 bases. Per germline, CDR1 SGHRS and CDR2 YFSETQ. The CDR3 extends over 12 amino acids. In DNA, the CDR3 is TGCGCCAGCAGCTTGGAGGGGTCCGAGCAGTACTTC. The encoded protein is CASSLEGSEQYF.

The chain couples TRBV7-2 to TRBJ1-6; 8 bases agree with TRBD1. Germline values: CDR1 SGHTA, CDR2 FQGNSA. V was pared by 1 base and J by 5 bases, with 4 bases of the junction left unmatched. The CDR3 sequence is 16 residues long. CDR3 amino acids: CASSLDRGVNNSPLHF. The CDR3 DNA sequence: TGTGCCAGCAGCTTAGACAGGGGGGTTAATAATTCACCCCTCCACTTT. The full variable domain, its missing parts supplied by reference TRBV7-2 and TRBJ1-6, is GAGVSQSPSNKVTEKGKDVELRCDPISGHTALYWYRQSLGQGLEFLIYFQGNSAPDKSGLPSDRFSAERTGGSVSTLTIQRTQQEDSAVYLCASSLDRGVNNSPLHFGNGTRLTVT.

The chain couples TRBV27 to TRBJ1-2, with 9 nucleotides matching TRBD1. The CDR3 totals 14 residues. Losses at the gene ends were 6 bases for V and 3 bases for J; bases not matched to a gene: 5. The germline V gene has CDR1 MNHEY and CDR2 SMNVEV (reference sequence). In nucleotides, the CDR3 is TGTGCCAGCAGCTGGGGACAGGGACACTATGGCTACACCTTC. Translating gives CASSWGQGHYGYTF.

The chain uses TRBV2 and TRBJ2-7, with no clear D. Trimming took 0 bases from V and 5 from J, leaving 8 bases between them. The CDR3 is 13 amino acids. Germline V gene lookup returns CDR1 SNHLY and CDR2 FYNNEI. The CDR3 DNA is TGTGCCAGCAGTGAAGCGCTGAGGAACGAGCAGTACTTC. Its translation: CASSEALRNEQYF.

The chain has TRBV27 and TRBJ2-3; TRBD2 matches at 7 bases. J gave up 4 bases and V 8 bases, and 6 bases lay outside the gene matches. CDR3 length: 13 amino acids. The germline V gene encodes CDR1 MNHEY and CDR2 SMNVEV (reference sequence). DNA for the CDR3: TGTGCCAGCCGGCGGGCGGGGGCAGATACGCAGTATTTT. It yields the protein CASRRAGADTQYF.

The rearrangement joins TRBV28 to TRBJ1-5; 7 nucleotides line up with TRBD1. This CDR3 is built from 15 residues. Germline values: CDR1 MDHEN, CDR2 SYDVKM. Losses at the gene ends were 4 bases for V and 7 bases for J; bases not matched to a gene: 10. The CDR3 protein is CASSSPQGDRQPQHF. The CDR3 DNA follows: TGTGCCAGCAGTTCTCCCCAGGGGGATAGGCAGCCCCAGCATTTT. Full variable domain (outside the CDR3, taken from reference TRBV28 and TRBJ1-5): DVKVTQSSRYLVKRTGEKVFLECVQDMDHENMFWYRQDPGLGLRLIYFSYDVKMKEKGDIPEGYSVSREKKERFSLILESASTNQTSMYLCASSSPQGDRQPQHFGDGTRLSIL.

The chain employs TRBV5-1 and TRBJ2-3; 8 bases match TRBD2. The length of the CDR3 is 15 residues. V trimming: 0 bases; J trimming: 3 bases; junction bases outside the gene matches: 3. CDR1 SGHRS and CDR2 YFSETQ come from the germline V gene. CDR3 residues: CASSLAGGWTDTQYF. DNA for the CDR3: TGCGCCAGCAGCTTGGCGGGGGGGTGGACAGATACGCAGTATTTT.

The genes are TRBV7-2 and TRBJ1-3; 7 bases match TRBD1. CDR3 size: 15 residues. Germline CDR1 SGHTA, CDR2 FQGNSA. Trimming cost V 4 bases and J 4 bases; bases outside gene matches: 7. DNA for the CDR3: TGTGCCAGCAGCTCGACAGGGTCACCGGGAAACACCATATATTTT. Translation: CASSSTGSPGNTIYF.

The rearrangement uses TRBV28 and TRBJ1-4; D is undetermined. There are 13 residues in the CDR3. V lost 3 bases and J lost 7, with 9 bases in between. From germline, CDR1 is MDHEN and CDR2 SYDVKM. CDR3 sequence reads: CASSFSRSEKLFF. The CDR3 DNA sequence: TGTGCCAGCAGTTTCTCCCGGTCTGAAAAACTGTTTTTT.

The chain has TRBV2 and TRBJ1-2; no definite D call. CDR1 SNHLY and CDR2 FYNNEI come from the germline V gene. The V end lost 2 bases, the J end lost 0 bases, and 13 bases lay between the germline ends. This CDR3 is 16 amino acids long. The CDR3 nucleotides read TGTGCCAGCAGTGAATTGGGTTCAGCTACTAACTATGGCTACACCTTC. This sequence encodes CASSELGSATNYGYTF.

The CDR3, as DNA: TGTGCCAGCAGCCGCGACGGCTCCTACAATGAGCAGTTCTTC. Translating it yields CASSRDGSYNEQFF. The chain couples TRBV14 to TRBJ2-1; D uncertain. CDR3 size: 14 residues. The V end was cut by 4 bases, the J end by 0 bases, with 7 bases between. Germline V gene data show CDR1 as SGHDN and CDR2 as FVKESK.

This clone was seen just once. This sequence joins TRBV5-1 and TRBJ2-3, with no clear D. This CDR3 is 14 amino acids long. Trimming stripped 1 base from V and 6 bases from J, with 12 bases between. CDR1 SGHRS and CDR2 YFSETQ come from the germline V gene. The CDR3 bases are TGCGCCAGCAGCTTGACTGATTCGTCCGATACGCAGTATTTT. It specifies CASSLTDSSDTQYF.

CDR3 sequence: CASSFIWNTEAFF. In nucleotides, the CDR3 is TGTGCCAGCAGTTTTATCTGGAACACTGAAGCTTTCTTT. The chain couples TRBV28 to TRBJ1-1; D unresolved. Germline V CDR1 and CDR2: MDHEN, SYDVKM. With 3 bases removed from V and 1 base from J, the gap between germline ends came to 6 bases. The CDR3 totals 13 residues.

This chain joins TRBV7-2 and TRBJ2-6; D gene unclear. The germline CDR1 and CDR2 sequences are SGHTA and FQGNSA. Trimming pared 3 bases from V and 6 bases from J, leaving 9 bases between. The CDR3 runs 14 residues. The CDR3 here is CASSLGPSANVLTF. The CDR3 bases are TGTGCCAGCAGCTTGGGCCCCTCGGCCAACGTCCTGACTTTC.